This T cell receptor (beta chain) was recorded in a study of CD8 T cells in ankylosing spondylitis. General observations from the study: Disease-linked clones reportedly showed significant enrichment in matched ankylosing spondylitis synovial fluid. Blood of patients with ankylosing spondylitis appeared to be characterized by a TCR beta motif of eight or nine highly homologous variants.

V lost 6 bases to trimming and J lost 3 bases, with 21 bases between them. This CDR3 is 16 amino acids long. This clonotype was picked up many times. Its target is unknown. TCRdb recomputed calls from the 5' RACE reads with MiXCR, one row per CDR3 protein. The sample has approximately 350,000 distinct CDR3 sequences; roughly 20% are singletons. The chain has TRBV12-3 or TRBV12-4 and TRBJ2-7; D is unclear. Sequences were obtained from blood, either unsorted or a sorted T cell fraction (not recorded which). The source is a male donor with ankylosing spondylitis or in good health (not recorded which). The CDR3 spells CASSLTTGVLGYEQYF. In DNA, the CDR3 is TGTGCCAGCAGCTTAACGACTGGTGTTTTAGGCTACGAGCAGTACTTC.